Here is one T cell receptor (beta chain) with its context. Original methodology: Scientists estimated how many nucleated cells there were by amplifying reference gene primers. The method was immunoSEQ multiplex PCR; TCRdb's version includes in-frame clones alone and lacks a portion of them. V, J and clone size are taken as reported in that table, and D and trimming were inferred from the DNA itself. This sample has under 300,000 clones, with about nine tenths found just once. Individuals aged about 18 to 90 years were recruited from 24 US areas. The germline V gene encodes CDR1 DFQATT and CDR2 SNEGSKA (reference sequence). The V segment lost 3 bases and the J segment 4 bases; nucleotides outside the gene matches: 8. CDR3 length: 14 residues. This sample is drawn from a study of blood T cell repertoires in COVID-19. Overall study: Spain, Italy and the United States supplied samples that represented acute and convalescent COVID-19. PBMCs, B-cell-depleted T cells, or T cells provided the cDNA or gDNA that made up the material.

The sequencing input was PBMCs or T cells enriched from blood (not recorded which). This clonotype was sampled from a woman in her thirties or forties who had recovered from COVID-19. This sequence joins TRBV20-1 and TRBJ1-2, with TRBD1 matching over 7 bases. The CDR3 region has the DNA TGCAGTGCTAGTTCGCCGACAGGGAGCTATGGCTACACCTTC. This encodes CSASSPTGSYGYTF.